This T cell receptor beta chain derives from a study of regulatory T cells in long-lasting Graves disease. Overall study: Patients with new Graves' disease had used antithyroid drugs below 3 months. Study-level results: The researchers studied only peripheral blood, not thyroid tissue. Gene preferences differed: TRBV28, TRBJ1-2, TRBJ2-5 in persistent cases.

Time point here: newly diagnosed GD, antithyroid drugs for less than 3 months. Construction of the TCR library relied on RNA isolated from PBMCs. Staff drew about 8.2 milliliters of peripheral blood into EDTA tubes. Researchers made TCR beta libraries by using iRepertoire HTBI primers and running Arm-PCR on CDR3 regions. TCRdb re-analysed the multiplex PCR reads in MiXCR, keeping a single row per CDR3 protein. The sample holds hundreds of thousands of distinct CDR3 sequences, around 17% seen once. The CDR3 is 14 amino acids. V was cut by 5 bases and J by 1 base, with 11 bases left in between. Germline values: CDR1 SGHVS, CDR2 FQNEAQ. This clonotype was observed many times. Its specificity is unknown. These data were likewise used in another study, on T cells in Graves' hyperthyroidism and ophthalmopathy.

The V and J genes are TRBV7-8 and TRBJ1-1; possible D gene TRBD1, 5 bases. The TCR was taken from a man aged 35 to 55 with Graves disease. This material consisted of peripheral blood mononuclear cells (PBMCs), taken at new diagnosis, from a patient treated with antithyroid drugs. Here the CDR3 DNA reads TGTGCCAGCAGCCTCAGGGTGGGGAACACTGAAGCTTTCTTT. This encodes CASSLRVGNTEAFF. Using reference TRBV7-8 and TRBJ1-1 for the parts outside the CDR3, the full variable domain is GAGVSQSPRYKVAKRGQDVALRCDPISGHVSLFWYQQALGQGPEFLTYFQNEAQLDKSGLPSDRFFAERPEGSVSTLKIQRTQQEDSAVYLCASSLRVGNTEAFFGQGTRLTVV.